The clone carrying this T cell receptor (beta chain) showed up just once. Its target is not known. Only Caucasian adults living in Nashville, Tennessee served as donors. Combination of CD45RO+ cells with CCR7-negative CD45RA+ TemRA cells was used for CD8 memory. Method: immunoSEQ multiplex PCR; TCRdb's copy keeps in-frame clones and lacks some. The sample lists roughly 300,000 clones, around 86% occurring once. The data were taken from a study of shared clonotypes between healthy human individuals. General study results and limits: How much donors shared clonotypes was expected to be affected by sequencing depth. Against clonotypes common to all four donors, non-shared ones had lower generation probabilities.

The CDR3 is 14 residues long. CDR1 is PRHDT, CDR2 FYEKMQ, per germline (reference sequence). The V segment lost 4 bases and the J segment 1 base; nucleotides outside the gene matches: 1. The sequenced sample consisted of memory CD8+ T cells sorted from blood. Stated subset: CD45RO+ cells pooled with CCR7-negative TemRA cells. This clonotype was sampled from a man aged 18 to 35 in good health. The rearrangement joins TRBV13 to TRBJ2-7, with TRBD2 identical over 10 bases. The CDR3 DNA sequence: TGTGCCAGCAGCTCTAGCGGGGGTTCCTACGAGCAGTACTTC. Amino acid sequence: CASSSSGGSYEQYF.